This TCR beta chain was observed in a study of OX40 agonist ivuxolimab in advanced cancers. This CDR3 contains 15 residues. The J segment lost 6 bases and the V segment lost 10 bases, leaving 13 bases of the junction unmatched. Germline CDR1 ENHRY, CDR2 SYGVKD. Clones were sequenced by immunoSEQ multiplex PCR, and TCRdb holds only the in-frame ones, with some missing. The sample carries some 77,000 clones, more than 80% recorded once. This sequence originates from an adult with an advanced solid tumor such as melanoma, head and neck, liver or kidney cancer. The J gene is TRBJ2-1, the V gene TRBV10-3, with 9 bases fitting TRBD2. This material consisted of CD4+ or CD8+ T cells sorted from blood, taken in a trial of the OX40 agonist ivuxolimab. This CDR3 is CANAPGTSLRNEQFF. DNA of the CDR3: TGTGCCAACGCCCCCGGGACTAGCCTTCGCAATGAGCAGTTCTTC.